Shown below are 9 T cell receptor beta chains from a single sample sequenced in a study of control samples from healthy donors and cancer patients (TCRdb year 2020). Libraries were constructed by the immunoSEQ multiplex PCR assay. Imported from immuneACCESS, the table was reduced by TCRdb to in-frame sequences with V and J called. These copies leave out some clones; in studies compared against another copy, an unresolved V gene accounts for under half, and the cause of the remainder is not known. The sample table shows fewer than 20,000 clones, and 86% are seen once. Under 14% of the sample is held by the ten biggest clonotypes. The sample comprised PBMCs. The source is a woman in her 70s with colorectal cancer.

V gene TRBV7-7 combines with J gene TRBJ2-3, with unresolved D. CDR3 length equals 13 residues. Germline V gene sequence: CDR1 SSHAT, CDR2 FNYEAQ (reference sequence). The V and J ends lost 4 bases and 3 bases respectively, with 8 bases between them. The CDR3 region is CASSSRLTDTQYF. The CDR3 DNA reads TGTGCCAGCAGCTCCAGACTTACAGATACGCAGTATTTT.

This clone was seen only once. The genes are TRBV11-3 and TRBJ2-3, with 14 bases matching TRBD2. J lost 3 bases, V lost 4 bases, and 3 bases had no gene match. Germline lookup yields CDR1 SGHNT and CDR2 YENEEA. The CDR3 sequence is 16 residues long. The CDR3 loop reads CASSYRLAGGTDTQYF. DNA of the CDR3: TGTGCCAGCAGCTACCGACTAGCGGGGGGGACAGATACGCAGTATTTT.

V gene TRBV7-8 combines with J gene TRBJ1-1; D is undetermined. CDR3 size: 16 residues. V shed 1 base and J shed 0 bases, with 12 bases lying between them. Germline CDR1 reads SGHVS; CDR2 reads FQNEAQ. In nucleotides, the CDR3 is TGTGCCAGCAGCTTAGTAGTGATACTCATGAACACTGAAGCTTTCTTT. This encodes CASSLVVILMNTEAFF.

The CDR3 nucleotides are TGTGCCAGCAGCCCGGAGGGTTATAACACTGAAGCTTTCTTT. As protein: CASSPEGYNTEAFF. V and J are TRBV3-1 (or the pseudogene TRBV3-2) and TRBJ1-1, with D uncertain. The CDR3 sequence is 14 residues long. V was trimmed by 4 bases and J by 2 bases, leaving 11 bases between them. From germline, CDR1 is LGHDT and CDR2 YNNKEL (reference sequence).

The CDR3 reads CASSLQGAPANTQYF. The CDR3 DNA is TGTGCCAGTAGCCTACAGGGGGCTCCTGCCAATACGCAGTATTTT. The chain recombines TRBV19 with TRBJ2-3; 9 nucleotides align to TRBD1. J gave up 7 bases and V 6 bases, and 11 bases lay outside the gene matches. CDR3 length equals 15 residues. Germline values: CDR1 LNHDA, CDR2 SQIVND (reference sequence).

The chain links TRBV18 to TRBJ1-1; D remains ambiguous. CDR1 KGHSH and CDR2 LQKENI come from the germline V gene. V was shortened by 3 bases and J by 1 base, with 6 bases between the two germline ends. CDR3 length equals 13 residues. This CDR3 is CASSPQQNTEAFF. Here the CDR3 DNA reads TGTGCCAGCTCACCCCAACAGAACACTGAAGCTTTCTTT.

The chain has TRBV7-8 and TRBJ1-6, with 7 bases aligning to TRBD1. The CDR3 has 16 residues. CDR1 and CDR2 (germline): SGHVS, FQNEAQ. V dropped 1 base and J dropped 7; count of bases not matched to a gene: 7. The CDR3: CASSLGPTGANSPLHF. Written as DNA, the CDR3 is TGTGCCAGCAGCTTAGGACCTACAGGGGCAAATTCACCCCTCCACTTT.

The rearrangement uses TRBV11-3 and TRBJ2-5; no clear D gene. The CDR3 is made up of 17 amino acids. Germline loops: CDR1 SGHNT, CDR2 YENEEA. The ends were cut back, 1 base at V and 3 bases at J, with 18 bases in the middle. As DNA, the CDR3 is TGTGCCAGCAGCTTAGGACCCCGCAGTTCACGGGAAGAGACCCAGTACTTC. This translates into CASSLGPRSSREETQYF. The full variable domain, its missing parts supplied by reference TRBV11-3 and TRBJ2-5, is EAGVVQSPRYKIIEKKQPVAFWCNPISGHNTLYWYLQNLGQGPELLIRYENEEAVDDSQLPKDRFSAERLKGVDSTLKIQPAELGDSAVYLCASSLGPRSSREETQYFGPGTRLLVL.

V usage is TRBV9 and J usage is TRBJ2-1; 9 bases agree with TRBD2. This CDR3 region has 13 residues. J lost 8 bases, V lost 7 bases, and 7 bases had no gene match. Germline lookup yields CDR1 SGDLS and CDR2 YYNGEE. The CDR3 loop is CASAGGPWDEQFF. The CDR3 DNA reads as TGTGCCAGCGCGGGAGGGCCGTGGGATGAGCAGTTCTTC.